This TCR beta chain was sequenced during a study of OX40 agonist ivuxolimab in advanced cancers. Study background: Males comprised roughly four fifths of the group, whose mean age was around 62 years (range about 23 to 80). Three patients showed partial responses: one hepatocellular carcinoma and two cutaneous melanoma cases. Overall study results and limits: The CD4+ and CD8+ T cells in the blood had expanded clonally by week 6 at 0.1 to 3.0 mg/kg. Not determined was the antigen specificity of the expanded peripheral T cells.

Libraries were prepared by immunoSEQ multiplex PCR; TCRdb keeps only in-frame clonotypes and omits some of them. The data contain about 34,000 clones, roughly 80% of them seen just once; the ten biggest clones take up approximately 2.4%. Germline V CDR1 and CDR2: SGHTA, FQGTGA. The CDR3 loop spans 15 amino acids. Concerning this clone itself: What it recognizes is unknown. One end of the junction varies from germline; a read error may be responsible.

This material consisted of CD4+ or CD8+ T cells sorted from blood, taken in a trial of the OX40 agonist ivuxolimab. This chain connects TRBV7-3 to TRBJ1-2, with 8 bases identical to TRBD1. The source is an adult with an advanced solid tumor such as melanoma, head and neck, liver or kidney cancer. CDR3 nucleotide sequence: TGTGCCAGCAGCCTAACAGGGGGAAAGAACTATGGCTACACCTTC. Translating gives CASSLTGGKNYGYTF.